The rows below give T cell receptor beta chains drawn from one sample of a study of blood T cell repertoires in COVID-19. The method was immunoSEQ multiplex PCR; TCRdb's version includes in-frame clones alone and lacks a portion of them. The sample holds about 290,000 clones, roughly 86% seen once. Sequencing used peripheral blood. These receptor sequences come from a woman younger than 45 with COVID-19, enrolled during active disease. CDR3s include the opening cysteine and the closing phenylalanine or tryptophan. A D gene is named only where the DNA matches it firmly. Size values are once, few and many counts, or a class for expanded clones, and some rows have none.

d_gene: TRBD2
j_gene: TRBJ2-1
v_gene: TRBV7-8
abundance: -
CDR3nt: TGTGCCAGCAGGTGGACTAGCGGGGGAGAGCAGTTCTTC
CDR3aa: CASRWTSGGEQFF

d_gene: -
j_gene: TRBJ1-1
v_gene: TRBV19
abundance: -
CDR3nt: TGTGCCAGTAAGTATTCAGGGGCTACTGAAGCTTTCTTT
CDR3aa: CASKYSGATEAFF

d_gene: -
j_gene: TRBJ1-2
v_gene: TRBV9
abundance: -
CDR3nt: TGTGCCAGCAGCAGGATCAGGAATGGCTACACCTTC
CDR3aa: CASSRIRNGYTF

d_gene: -
j_gene: TRBJ1-4
v_gene: TRBV7-2
abundance: -
CDR3nt: TGTGCCAGCAGCTTGTCCCTTGCAACTAATGAAAAACTGTTTTTT
CDR3aa: CASSLSLATNEKLFF

d_gene: TRBD2
j_gene: TRBJ2-3
v_gene: TRBV9
abundance: -
CDR3nt: TGTGCCAGCAGCGCGGTGGCCGGACTAGGAGATACGCAGTATTTT
CDR3aa: CASSAVAGLGDTQYF

d_gene: -
j_gene: TRBJ1-2
v_gene: TRBV5-8
abundance: -
CDR3nt: TGTGCCAGCAGGGGGAGGGCCAACACCTATGGCTACACCTTC
CDR3aa: CASRGRANTYGYTF

d_gene: TRBD1
j_gene: TRBJ2-5
v_gene: TRBV6-1
abundance: -
CDR3nt: TGTGCCAGCAGTGACATCGTAAGGACAGGGCAGGAGACCCAGTACTTC
CDR3aa: CASSDIVRTGQETQYF

d_gene: -
j_gene: TRBJ1-5
v_gene: TRBV27
abundance: -
CDR3nt: TGTGCCAGCAGTCTTTACGTAGGCAATCAGCCCCAGCATTTT
CDR3aa: CASSLYVGNQPQHF

d_gene: -
j_gene: TRBJ1-1
v_gene: TRBV19
abundance: -
CDR3nt: TGTGCCAGTAGTACCGATCCGACAGAGTTGAACACTGAAGCTTTCTTT
CDR3aa: CASSTDPTELNTEAFF

d_gene: TRBD1
j_gene: TRBJ2-7
v_gene: TRBV7-7
abundance: -
CDR3nt: TGTGCCAGCAGCTCGAATAGGGGGCAGGGAGAGCAGTACTTC
CDR3aa: CASSSNRGQGEQYF

d_gene: TRBD2
j_gene: TRBJ2-1
v_gene: TRBV2
abundance: -
CDR3nt: TGTGCCAGCAACCCACTAGCGGGGGGAAGGTACAATGAGCAGTTCTTC
CDR3aa: CASNPLAGGRYNEQFF

d_gene: TRBD2
j_gene: TRBJ2-7
v_gene: TRBV11-3
abundance: -
CDR3nt: TGTGCCAGCAGCGATGGACTAGCGAACTACGAGCAGTACTTC
CDR3aa: CASSDGLANYEQYF

d_gene: -
j_gene: TRBJ1-1
v_gene: TRBV6-5
abundance: -
CDR3nt: TGTGCCAGCAGTTACGGAGGGGTTACTGAAGCTTTCTTT
CDR3aa: CASSYGGVTEAFF

d_gene: TRBD1
j_gene: TRBJ2-7
v_gene: TRBV2
abundance: once
CDR3nt: TGTGCCAGCACCCCGCTGACAGGGTTCTACGAGCAGTACTTC
CDR3aa: CASTPLTGFYEQYF

d_gene: -
j_gene: TRBJ2-5
v_gene: TRBV4-1
abundance: -
CDR3nt: TGCGCCAGCAGCCAGTTCGGGGGGCGTGTGGAGACCCAGTACTTC
CDR3aa: CASSQFGGRVETQYF

d_gene: -
j_gene: TRBJ1-5
v_gene: TRBV27
abundance: -
CDR3nt: TGTGCCAGCAGTTGGACGGGAAGCAATCAGCCCCAGCATTTT
CDR3aa: CASSWTGSNQPQHF

d_gene: -
j_gene: TRBJ2-3
v_gene: TRBV4-2
abundance: -
CDR3nt: TGTGCCAGCAGCCAAGTTACGGGGGGCGGGACAGATACGCAGTATTTT
CDR3aa: CASSQVTGGGTDTQYF

d_gene: TRBD1
j_gene: TRBJ1-4
v_gene: TRBV5-5
abundance: few
CDR3nt: TGTGCCAGCAGTGGGACAGGGAAATGGGGAACTAATGAAAAACTGTTTTTT
CDR3aa: CASSGTGKWGTNEKLFF

d_gene: TRBD1
j_gene: TRBJ1-3
v_gene: TRBV18
abundance: -
CDR3nt: TGTGCCAGCTCAGACCGGACAGGATGGCACTCTGGAAACACCATATATTTT
CDR3aa: CASSDRTGWHSGNTIYF

d_gene: TRBD1
j_gene: TRBJ1-2
v_gene: TRBV9
abundance: -
CDR3nt: TGTGCCAGCAGCACTCCCATAGGTCAACGACAGGGGGCAGAAGGCTACACCTTC
CDR3aa: CASSTPIGQRQGAEGYTF

d_gene: TRBD2
j_gene: TRBJ2-1
v_gene: TRBV6-5
abundance: -
CDR3nt: TGTGCCAGCAGTTTGGGGGGGTTCTCTTACAATGAGCAGTTCTTC
CDR3aa: CASSLGGFSYNEQFF

d_gene: -
j_gene: TRBJ2-7
v_gene: TRBV6-2/TRBV6-3
abundance: -
CDR3nt: TGTGCCAGCAGCCTCGCCCCGTACGCGGGGTACTACGAGCAGTACTTC
CDR3aa: CASSLAPYAGYYEQYF

d_gene: TRBD2
j_gene: TRBJ2-7
v_gene: TRBV18
abundance: -
CDR3nt: TGTGCCAGCTCTGAACTAGCGGGGTCCGGGGAGCAGTACTTC
CDR3aa: CASSELAGSGEQYF

d_gene: TRBD2
j_gene: TRBJ2-3
v_gene: TRBV5-8
abundance: -
CDR3nt: TGTGCCAGCAGCCCTCTAGCGGGGGGGCGGGATACGCAGTATTTT
CDR3aa: CASSPLAGGRDTQYF

d_gene: TRBD2
j_gene: TRBJ2-7
v_gene: TRBV27
abundance: -
CDR3nt: TGTGCCAGCAGTTCCCCCGCTAGCGGGGGACCAACCTACGAGCAGTACTTC
CDR3aa: CASSSPASGGPTYEQYF

d_gene: -
j_gene: TRBJ1-6
v_gene: TRBV5-6
abundance: -
CDR3nt: TGTGCCAGCAGCTGGGCAGGGGCAGAGAATTCACCCCTCCACTTT
CDR3aa: CASSWAGAENSPLHF

d_gene: -
j_gene: TRBJ1-1
v_gene: TRBV2
abundance: -
CDR3nt: TGTGCCAGCAGTGTGGGCCAGAACACTGAAGCTTTCTTT
CDR3aa: CASSVGQNTEAFF

d_gene: -
j_gene: TRBJ2-5
v_gene: TRBV5-5
abundance: -
CDR3nt: TGTGCCAGCAGCTTGACAGGGATCGGGACCCAGTACTTC
CDR3aa: CASSLTGIGTQYF

d_gene: -
j_gene: TRBJ1-3
v_gene: TRBV2
abundance: -
CDR3nt: TGTGCCAGCAAAGAACCGACTTGGAACACCATATATTTT
CDR3aa: CASKEPTWNTIYF

d_gene: TRBD1
j_gene: TRBJ1-2
v_gene: TRBV18
abundance: -
CDR3nt: TGTGCCAGCTCACCGGAAGGGACAGCGCATATATATGGCTACACCTTC
CDR3aa: CASSPEGTAHIYGYTF

d_gene: -
j_gene: TRBJ2-7
v_gene: TRBV7-9
abundance: -
CDR3nt: TGTGCCAGCAGCCCGCGACTGGCGGGGGCCCGGGTATCCTACGAGCAGTACTTC
CDR3aa: CASSPRLAGARVSYEQYF

d_gene: -
j_gene: TRBJ2-7
v_gene: TRBV13
abundance: -
CDR3nt: TGTGCCAGCAGCTTAGGCGGGCGGGGGCCCACCTACGAGCAGTACTTC
CDR3aa: CASSLGGRGPTYEQYF

d_gene: -
j_gene: TRBJ1-1
v_gene: TRBV14
abundance: -
CDR3nt: TGTGCCAGCAGCCAAAGTATCGGGGCTGAAGCTTTCTTT
CDR3aa: CASSQSIGAEAFF

d_gene: -
j_gene: TRBJ2-5
v_gene: TRBV3-1/TRBV3-2
abundance: -
CDR3nt: TGTGCCAGCAGCAGCCTTATGGGTAAGCGGCAAGAGACCCAGTACTTC
CDR3aa: CASSSLMGKRQETQYF

d_gene: TRBD1
j_gene: TRBJ2-7
v_gene: TRBV3-1/TRBV3-2
abundance: few
CDR3nt: TGTGCCAGCAGCCAAGTGGGGGACAGCTACGAGCAGTACTTC
CDR3aa: CASSQVGDSYEQYF

d_gene: TRBD2
j_gene: TRBJ2-5
v_gene: TRBV10-2
abundance: few
CDR3nt: TGCGCCAGCAGTGAGTCGCGGCGGGGGCAAGAGACCCAGTACTTC
CDR3aa: CASSESRRGQETQYF

d_gene: TRBD2
j_gene: TRBJ2-5
v_gene: TRBV5-1
abundance: -
CDR3nt: TGCGCCAGCAGCCCGCGGGGGGGCGTCCAAGAGACCCAGTACTTC
CDR3aa: CASSPRGGVQETQYF

d_gene: TRBD1
j_gene: TRBJ1-2
v_gene: TRBV5-1
abundance: -
CDR3nt: TGCGCCAGCAGCTTGCGCACCGGGACAGCCTATGGCTACACCTTC
CDR3aa: CASSLRTGTAYGYTF

d_gene: TRBD2
j_gene: TRBJ2-5
v_gene: TRBV2
abundance: -
CDR3nt: TGTGCCAGCACGCGGGAAGCGGGGGGGGAGGAGACCCAGTACTTC
CDR3aa: CASTREAGGEETQYF

d_gene: -
j_gene: TRBJ2-3
v_gene: TRBV6-5
abundance: -
CDR3nt: TGTGCCAGCAGGACAGGTACTATATTCACAGATACGCAGTATTTT
CDR3aa: CASRTGTIFTDTQYF

d_gene: TRBD1
j_gene: TRBJ2-1
v_gene: TRBV27
abundance: -
CDR3nt: TGTGCCAGCAGTCGGACAGGGGAGGTCTACAATGAGCAGTTCTTC
CDR3aa: CASSRTGEVYNEQFF

d_gene: -
j_gene: TRBJ2-5
v_gene: TRBV7-8
abundance: -
CDR3nt: TGTGCCAGCAGCACTATCATACAAGAGACCCAGTACTTC
CDR3aa: CASSTIIQETQYF

d_gene: -
j_gene: TRBJ1-3
v_gene: TRBV6-5
abundance: -
CDR3nt: TGTGCCAGCAGTTACGGCTGGCCTGGAAACACCATATATTTT
CDR3aa: CASSYGWPGNTIYF

d_gene: TRBD2
j_gene: TRBJ2-3
v_gene: TRBV3-1/TRBV3-2
abundance: -
CDR3nt: TGTGCCAGCAGCCAAAGGGAAAGCGGGGGCCTCCCCACTTTT
CDR3aa: CASSQRESGGLPTF

d_gene: TRBD1
j_gene: TRBJ1-6
v_gene: TRBV12-3/TRBV12-4
abundance: -
CDR3nt: TGTGCCAGCAGACAGGGGGCGGTTCCCACCCTCCACTTT
CDR3aa: CASRQGAVPTLHF

d_gene: TRBD1
j_gene: TRBJ1-6
v_gene: TRBV11-2
abundance: -
CDR3nt: TGTGCCAGCACTACACCGGGCGCGGGACAGGGTAATTCACCCCTCCACTTT
CDR3aa: CASTTPGAGQGNSPLHF

d_gene: -
j_gene: TRBJ1-1
v_gene: TRBV7-8
abundance: -
CDR3nt: TGTGCCAGCAGCTTACAAATGAACACTGAAGCTTTCTTT
CDR3aa: CASSLQMNTEAFF

d_gene: -
j_gene: TRBJ1-2
v_gene: TRBV5-6
abundance: -
CDR3nt: TGTGCCAGCAGCTTTTGGGGGGTAGGTGGCTACACCTTC
CDR3aa: CASSFWGVGGYTF

d_gene: -
j_gene: TRBJ1-2
v_gene: TRBV6-5
abundance: -
CDR3nt: TGTGCCACCTCACACAGGAATGGCTACACCTTC
CDR3aa: CATSHRNGYTF